The 20 T cell receptor beta chains below were found in one sample sequenced in a study of blood T cell repertoires in COVID-19. The data were produced by immunoSEQ multiplex PCR, yet TCRdb's version contains in-frame clones alone and is incomplete. The repertoire holds over 90,000 clones, with approximately 84% as singletons. The sample was peripheral blood. These TCRs come from a human donor in a cohort sampled during active COVID-19.

The CDR3 is CASSLVAGGGETQYF. The CDR3, as DNA: TGTGCCAGCAGCTTAGTAGCGGGCGGAGGGGAGACCCAGTACTTC. This chain joins TRBV7-9 and TRBJ2-5; TRBD2 agrees at 7 bases. Germline V gene sequence: CDR1 SEHNR, CDR2 FQNEAQ (reference sequence). V shed 1 base, J shed 5 bases, and the junction held 7 bases outside the gene matches. The CDR3 has 15 amino acids.

There are a few counts of this clone. V usage is TRBV28 and J usage is TRBJ2-7, with D possibly being TRBD2 (6 bases). Trimming left V 5 bases short and J 4 bases short, with 6 bases between. This CDR3 is built from 11 residues. The germline V gene encodes CDR1 MDHEN and CDR2 SYDVKM. In nucleotides, the CDR3 is TGTGCCAGCAGTGGAGGGTACGAGCAGTACTTC. Its translation is CASSGGYEQYF.

The chain couples TRBV28 to TRBJ2-3; the D gene is possibly TRBD2 (5 bases). Germline CDR1 reads MDHEN; CDR2 reads SYDVKM. V lost 5 bases and J lost 4, with 19 bases in between. CDR3 length equals 16 residues. CDR3 in amino acids: CASSLSAVTRADTQYF. The DNA of the CDR3 is TGTGCCAGCAGTCTCTCCGCGGTCACGAGGGCAGATACGCAGTATTTT.

The chain employs TRBV28 and TRBJ2-2; D gene unclear. The CDR3 covers 11 residues. V lost 10 bases to trimming and J lost 6 bases, with 9 bases between them. Germline loops: CDR1 MDHEN, CDR2 SYDVKM. The CDR3: CATEVPGELFF. CDR3 nucleotide sequence: TGTGCCACCGAGGTTCCCGGGGAGCTGTTTTTT. The full variable domain, rest sourced from reference TRBV28 and TRBJ2-2, is DVKVTQSSRYLVKRTGEKVFLECVQDMDHENMFWYRQDPGLGLRLIYFSYDVKMKEKGDIPEGYSVSREKKERFSLILESASTNQTSMYLCATEVPGELFFGEGSRLTVL.

The J gene is TRBJ2-7, the V gene TRBV3-1 (or the pseudogene TRBV3-2); the D gene is possibly TRBD2 (5 bases). V shed 3 bases and J shed 4 bases, with 7 bases lying between them. This CDR3 is 12 amino acids long. Germline-derived CDR1 and CDR2 are LGHDT and YNNKEL (reference sequence). CDR3 DNA: TGTGCCAGCAGCCAGGAGGAGTACGAGCAGTACTTC. Translation: CASSQEEYEQYF.

The CDR3 sequence is CASRATGAYGYTF. In nucleotides, the CDR3 is TGTGCCAGCAGAGCAACAGGGGCCTATGGCTACACCTTC. The V call is TRBV7-2, the J call TRBJ1-2; 7 bases align to TRBD1. Losses at the gene ends were 6 bases for V and 4 bases for J; bases not matched to a gene: 5. Germline lookup yields CDR1 SGHTA and CDR2 FQGNSA. This CDR3 is 13 amino acids long.

The V gene is TRBV11-2, the J gene TRBJ1-5, with D tentatively TRBD1 (5 bases). Germline V gives CDR1 SGHAT, CDR2 FQNNGV. The V gene lost 5 bases and the J gene lost 3 bases, with 11 bases spanning the gap. The CDR3 totals 14 residues. CDR3 in amino acids: CASSPGGPNQPQHF. CDR3 DNA sequence: TGTGCCAGCAGCCCGGGGGGTCCCAATCAGCCCCAGCATTTT.

This chain joins TRBV7-8 and TRBJ2-7; 7 nucleotides agree with TRBD1. With V trimmed by 3 bases and J by 2 bases, 7 bases remained unmatched. This CDR3 spans 15 amino acids. Germline V CDR1 and CDR2: SGHVS, FQNEAQ. In DNA form, the CDR3 reads TGTGCCAGCAGCTTTTCCGGGACAGTAGCCTACGAGCAGTACTTC. Translation: CASSFSGTVAYEQYF.

This chain joins TRBV15 and TRBJ1-5; maybe TRBD1 (6 bases). Germline CDR1 LNHNV, CDR2 YYDKDF (reference sequence). This CDR3 has 13 amino acids. Trimming took 5 bases from V and 3 from J, leaving 8 bases between them. This CDR3 reads CATSEGDNQPQHF. For the CDR3, the DNA is TGTGCCACCAGCGAGGGGGACAATCAGCCCCAGCATTTT.

The chain joins TRBV6-1 to TRBJ2-5; possible D gene TRBD2, 6 bases. Germline V gene data show CDR1 as MNHNS and CDR2 as SASEGT. The CDR3 contains 14 residues. Trimming removed 3 bases from V and 9 bases from J, with 17 bases in between. The CDR3 is CASSEGLGVPAQYF. The CDR3 nucleotides read TGTGCCAGCAGTGAGGGACTGGGGGTTCCGGCCCAGTACTTC.

The chain joins TRBV7-9 to TRBJ2-7, with TRBD2 matching 9 bases. With V trimmed by 5 bases and J by 0 bases, 11 bases remained unmatched. The CDR3 runs to 17 residues. Germline assignment: CDR1 SEHNR and CDR2 FQNEAQ (reference sequence). CDR3 loop: CASSISGGSFSSYEQYF. For the CDR3, the DNA is TGTGCCAGCAGCATTAGCGGGGGATCTTTTAGCTCCTACGAGCAGTACTTC. Using reference TRBV7-9 and TRBJ2-7 for the parts outside the CDR3, the full variable domain is DTGVSQNPRHKITKRGQNVTFRCDPISEHNRLYWYRQTLGQGPEFLTYFQNEAQLEKSRLLSDRFSAERPKGSFSTLEIQRTEQGDSAMYLCASSISGGSFSSYEQYFGPGTRLTVT.

V and J are TRBV7-3 and TRBJ1-1; D might be TRBD1 (5 bases). Trimming removed 5 bases at V and 1 base at J, with 8 bases between. The CDR3 sequence is 13 residues long. CDR1 and CDR2 from the germline V gene are SGHTA and FQGTGA. DNA for the CDR3: TGTGCCAGCAGCCGACAGAGGAACACTGAAGCTTTCTTT. This codes for CASSRQRNTEAFF.

This clone was observed once. The rearrangement links TRBV28 to TRBJ2-2; D is uncertain. V was clipped by 7 bases and J by 1 base, with 22 bases between them. Germline CDR1 MDHEN, CDR2 SYDVKM. This CDR3 region has 18 residues. The CDR3 DNA reads as TGTGCCAGCACGTTAAACGGCGGTCTAGTGATGAACACCGGGGAGCTGTTTTTT. This translates into CASTLNGGLVMNTGELFF.

The chain carries TRBV18 and TRBJ2-3, with D possibly TRBD2 on 5 matching bases. The CDR3 covers 15 residues. Germline V gene lookup returns CDR1 KGHSH and CDR2 LQKENI. Between the trimmed V and J ends, which lost 1 base and 2 bases, there was a span of 10 bases. The CDR3 reads CASSPRAGITDTQYF. The CDR3 bases are TGTGCCAGCTCACCACGCGCGGGCATCACAGATACGCAGTATTTT.

This chain uses TRBV27 with TRBJ1-2; perhaps TRBD1 as D (5 bases). The CDR3 is made up of 14 amino acids. V dropped 5 bases and J dropped 8 bases, with 18 bases sitting between them. CDR1 is MNHEY and CDR2 is SMNVEV in the germline V gene (reference sequence). The CDR3 spells CASSINDSALGYTF. DNA of the CDR3: TGTGCCAGCAGTATCAACGACAGCGCACTGGGCTACACCTTC.

The gene calls are TRBV6-5 and TRBJ2-7; D remains unclear. Germline V gene lookup returns CDR1 MNHEY and CDR2 SVGAGI. The CDR3 contains 13 residues. The V end lost 0 bases, the J end lost 3 bases, and 6 bases lay between the germline ends. DNA for the CDR3: TGTGCCAGCAGTTACTCGGCAGGCTACGAGCAGTACTTC. It specifies CASSYSAGYEQYF.

The chain has TRBV28 and TRBJ2-7; D perhaps matches TRBD2 (6 bases). CDR1 and CDR2 (germline): MDHEN, SYDVKM. This CDR3 spans 16 amino acids. V was pared by 6 bases and J by 4 bases, with 22 bases between. The CDR3 protein is CASRGYSGTGGYEQYF. The DNA of the CDR3 is TGTGCCAGCAGGGGCTACTCCGGGACTGGGGGATACGAGCAGTACTTC.

The rearrangement joins TRBV28 to TRBJ1-5; D may be TRBD1 (5 bases). Germline lookup yields CDR1 MDHEN and CDR2 SYDVKM. The CDR3 covers 14 residues. Trimming left V 3 bases short and J 5 bases short, with 11 bases between. CDR3 DNA sequence: TGTGCCAGCAGTTTTGGAGGGGCCCATCAGCCCCAGCATTTT. Translated, it gives CASSFGGAHQPQHF.

The count of this clone is one. The V call is TRBV28, the J call TRBJ1-2, with a possible D match to TRBD1 (6 bases). The length of the CDR3 is 15 residues. CDR1 and CDR2 (germline): MDHEN, SYDVKM. V was cut by 6 bases and J by 7 bases, with 21 bases left in between. The CDR3 sequence: CASSQPVGAVGGYTF. CDR3 DNA: TGTGCCAGCAGCCAACCAGTGGGGGCTGTGGGTGGCTACACCTTC.

The chain has TRBV5-1 and TRBJ2-7; 10 positions agree with TRBD1. After removal of 0 bases from V and 3 bases from J, the junction contained 6 bases not matched to a gene. CDR3 length equals 16 residues. Germline V gene data show CDR1 as SGHRS and CDR2 as YFSETQ. The DNA of the CDR3 is TGCGCCAGCAGCTTGGTGACAGGGGGCGAACTCTACGAGCAGTACTTC. It encodes CASSLVTGGELYEQYF.